This is a list of T cell receptor beta chains from one sample in a study of OX40 agonist ivuxolimab in advanced cancers. The method was immunoSEQ multiplex PCR; TCRdb's version includes in-frame clones alone and lacks a portion of them. The top ten hold around 0.28% of the sample, which has over 150,000 clones, 90% to 95% seen once. Sequencing was performed on CD4+ or CD8+ T cells sorted from blood, taken in a trial of the OX40 agonist ivuxolimab. These receptors originate from an adult with an advanced solid tumor such as melanoma, head and neck, liver or kidney cancer. Both conserved end residues are part of each CDR3. The D gene is left open where the match is weak. Rows give clone size only sometimes, using once, few, many, or a class for an expanded clone.

size: -; D: -; V: TRBV2; J: TRBJ2-3; DNA: TGTGCCAGCAGTGATGACAGATATACGCAGTATTTT; CDR3: CASSDDRYTQYF
size: -; D: TRBD1; V: TRBV5-1; J: TRBJ1-1; DNA: TGCGCCAGCCATGGACAGGGCCTGACTGAAGCTTTCTTT; CDR3: CASHGQGLTEAFF
size: -; D: TRBD1; V: TRBV6-5; J: TRBJ1-5; DNA: TGTGCCAGCAGTCGGACAGGGCTGGGCAATCAGCCCCAGCATTTT; CDR3: CASSRTGLGNQPQHF
size: few; D: -; V: TRBV18; J: TRBJ1-1; DNA: TGTGCCAGCTCACCACCTCTAGGCCAGGGGCTTTTCCCGATGAACACTGAAGCTTTCTTT; CDR3: CASSPPLGQGLFPMNTEAFF
size: -; D: -; V: TRBV19; J: TRBJ1-5; DNA: TGTGCCAGTAGTTATAAGGGGTGGCAGCCCCAGCATTTT; CDR3: CASSYKGWQPQHF
size: -; D: -; V: TRBV4-3; J: TRBJ1-2; DNA: TGCGCCAGCAGCCAAGGGGTACAGTATGGCTACACCTTC; CDR3: CASSQGVQYGYTF
size: -; D: -; V: TRBV5-8; J: TRBJ2-6; DNA: TGTGCCAGCAGCTTGGGGGCCTCTGGGGCCAACGTCCTGACTTTC; CDR3: CASSLGASGANVLTF
size: -; D: -; V: TRBV10-3; J: TRBJ2-1; DNA: TGTGCCATCAGTGGCGGACAGTCCTACAATGAGCAGTTCTTC; CDR3: CAISGGQSYNEQFF
size: -; D: TRBD1; V: TRBV14; J: TRBJ2-5; DNA: TGTGCCAGCAGCCCCCGGACAGGCCAAGAGACCCAGTACTTC; CDR3: CASSPRTGQETQYF
size: -; D: -; V: TRBV9; J: TRBJ1-3; DNA: TGTGCCAGCAGCGTAGGTGTCTCTGGAAACACCATATATTTT; CDR3: CASSVGVSGNTIYF
size: -; D: -; V: TRBV5-6; J: TRBJ1-4; DNA: TGTGCCAGCAGCCCCCCCCCGTCGGCAGGTCGGGAAAAACTGTTTTTT; CDR3: CASSPPPSAGREKLFF
size: -; D: -; V: TRBV5-1; J: TRBJ2-7; DNA: TGCGCCAGCAGCCGGGACTTCCACGAGCAGTACTTC; CDR3: CASSRDFHEQYF
size: -; D: -; V: TRBV19; J: TRBJ1-4; DNA: TGTGCCAGTACCAACAGGGTTGGAGAAAAACTGTTTTTT; CDR3: CASTNRVGEKLFF
size: once; D: TRBD1; V: TRBV6-1; J: TRBJ1-5; DNA: TGTGCCAGCAGGGACAGGGGACGGATTGTGCCCCAGCATTTT; CDR3: CASRDRGRIVPQHF